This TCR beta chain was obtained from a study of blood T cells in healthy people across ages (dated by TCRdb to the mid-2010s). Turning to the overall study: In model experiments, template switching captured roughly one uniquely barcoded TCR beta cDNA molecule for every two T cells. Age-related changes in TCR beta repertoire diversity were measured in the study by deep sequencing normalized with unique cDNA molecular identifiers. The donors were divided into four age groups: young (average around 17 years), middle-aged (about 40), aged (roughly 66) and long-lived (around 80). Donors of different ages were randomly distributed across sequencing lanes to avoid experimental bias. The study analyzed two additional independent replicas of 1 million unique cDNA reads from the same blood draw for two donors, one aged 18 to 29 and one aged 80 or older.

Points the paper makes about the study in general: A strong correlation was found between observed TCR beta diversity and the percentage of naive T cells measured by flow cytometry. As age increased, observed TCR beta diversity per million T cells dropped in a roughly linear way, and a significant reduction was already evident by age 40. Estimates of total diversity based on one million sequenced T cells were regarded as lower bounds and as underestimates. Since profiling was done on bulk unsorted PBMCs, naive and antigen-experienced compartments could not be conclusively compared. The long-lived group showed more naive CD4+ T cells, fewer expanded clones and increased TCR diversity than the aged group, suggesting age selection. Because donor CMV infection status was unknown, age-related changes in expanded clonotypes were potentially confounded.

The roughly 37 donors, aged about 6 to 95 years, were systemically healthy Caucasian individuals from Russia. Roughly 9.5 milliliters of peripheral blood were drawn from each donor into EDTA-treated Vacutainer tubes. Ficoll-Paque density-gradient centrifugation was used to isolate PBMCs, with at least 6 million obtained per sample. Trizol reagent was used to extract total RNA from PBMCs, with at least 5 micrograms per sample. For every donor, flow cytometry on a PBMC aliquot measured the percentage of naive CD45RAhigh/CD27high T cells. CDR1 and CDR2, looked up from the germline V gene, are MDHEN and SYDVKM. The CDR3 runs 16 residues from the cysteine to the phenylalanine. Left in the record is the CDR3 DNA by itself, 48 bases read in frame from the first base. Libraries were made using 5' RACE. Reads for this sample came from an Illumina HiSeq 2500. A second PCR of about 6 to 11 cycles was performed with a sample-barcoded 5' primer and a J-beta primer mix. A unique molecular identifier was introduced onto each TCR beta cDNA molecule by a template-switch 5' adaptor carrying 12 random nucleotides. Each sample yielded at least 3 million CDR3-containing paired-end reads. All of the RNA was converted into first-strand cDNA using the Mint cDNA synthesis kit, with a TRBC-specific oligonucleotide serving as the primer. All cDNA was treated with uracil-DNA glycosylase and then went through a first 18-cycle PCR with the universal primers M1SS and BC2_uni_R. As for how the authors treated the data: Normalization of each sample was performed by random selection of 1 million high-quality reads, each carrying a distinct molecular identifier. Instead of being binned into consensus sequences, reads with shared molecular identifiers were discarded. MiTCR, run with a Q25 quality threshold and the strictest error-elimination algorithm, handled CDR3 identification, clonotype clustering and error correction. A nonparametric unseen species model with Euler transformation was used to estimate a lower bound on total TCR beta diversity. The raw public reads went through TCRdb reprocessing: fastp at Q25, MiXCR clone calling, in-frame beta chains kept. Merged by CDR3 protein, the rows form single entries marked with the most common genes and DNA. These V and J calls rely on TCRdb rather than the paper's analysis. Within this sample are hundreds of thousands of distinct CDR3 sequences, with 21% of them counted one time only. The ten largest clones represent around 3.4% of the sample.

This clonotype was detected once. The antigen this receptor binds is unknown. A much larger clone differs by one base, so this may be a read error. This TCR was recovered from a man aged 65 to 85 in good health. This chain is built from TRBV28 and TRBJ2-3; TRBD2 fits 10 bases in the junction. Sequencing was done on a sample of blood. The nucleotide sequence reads TGTGGCAGCAGAGACGCTCGACTAGCGGGTTCAGATACGCAGTATTTT. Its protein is CGSRDARLAGSDTQYF.